This T cell receptor (beta chain) was documented in a study of response to subunit inactivated influenza vaccine. The study's findings and limits: There was a suggestion from the authors that each seasonal influenza vaccination recruits few new T cells.

This clonotype was observed at least ten times. Its antigen is currently unknown. Trimming left V 3 bases short and J 6 bases short, with 14 bases between. CDR1 is KGHDR, CDR2 SFDVKD, per germline. This CDR3 has 14 amino acids. TCRdb reprocessed the RT-PCR reads with MiXCR, giving one entry per CDR3 protein. Of around 570,000 distinct CDR3 sequences in the sample, approximately 7.1% were seen once. This chain joins TRBV24-1 and TRBJ2-7, with a tentative D call TRBD1 (6 bases). Material: PBMCs from blood, obtained 23 months after vaccination. The TCR comes from a man aged 50 to 75 who received an inactivated influenza vaccine. The CDR3 DNA follows: TGTGCCACCAGTGATGCCGGGACACCTAGCGAGCAGTACTTC. Residues: CATSDAGTPSEQYF.